The 20 T cell receptor beta chains below all came from one sample that was sequenced in a study of beta chain features in type 1 diabetes. Antigens of these TCRs are unknown. Investigators reverse transcribed all isolated RNA, so they sequenced expressed TCRB transcripts. Sequenced by immunoSEQ multiplex PCR; TCRdb stores in-frame clones only, minus some. The sample comprises more than 550,000 clones, over 11% of which are singletons, and approximately 0.039% rests with the top ten. Study-wide findings and caveats: Type 1 diabetes patients had TCRB CDR3s that were shorter (moderately but significantly so) in all four CD4+ subsets.

The sequencing sample was made of naive CD4+ T cells from blood. The source of these receptors is a man aged 18 to 29 with type 1 diabetes.

This clone was recorded a few times. This sequence joins TRBV2 and TRBJ2-1, with D uncertain. The CDR3 extends over 15 amino acids. Germline lookup yields CDR1 SNHLY and CDR2 FYNNEI. Trimming shortened V by 6 bases and J by 9 bases, and 21 bases separated the two germline ends. As DNA, the CDR3 is TGTGCCAGCAGGCCTAGAGGATTCAGCTCGGGTGAGCAGTTCTTC. It is translated as CASRPRGFSSGEQFF.

This clone was observed a few times. The rearrangement joins TRBV9 to TRBJ2-3; D is unresolved. The ends were cut back, 4 bases at V and 0 bases at J, with 6 bases in the middle. The CDR3 extends over 13 amino acids. Germline V gene sequence: CDR1 SGDLS, CDR2 YYNGEE. The CDR3: CASSLDSTDTQYF. In nucleotides, the CDR3 is TGTGCCAGCAGCTTGGACAGCACAGATACGCAGTATTTT.

J is TRBJ1-6 and V is TRBV30; D possibly corresponds to TRBD1 (6 bases). Trimming took 2 bases from V and 8 from J, leaving 16 bases between them. Germline V gene lookup returns CDR1 GTSNPN and CDR2 SVGIG (reference sequence). The CDR3 consists of 15 residues. DNA for the CDR3: TGTGCCTGGAGTAAAGACACAGGGCAATATTCACCCCTCCACTTT. Protein: CAWSKDTGQYSPLHF.

This clone was seen only a few times. The chain combines TRBV27 with TRBJ1-2; tentatively, D is TRBD1 (6 bases). Trimming cost V 3 bases and J 7 bases, with 18 bases left between them. CDR1 is MNHEY and CDR2 is SMNVEV in the germline V gene (reference sequence). The CDR3 consists of 15 residues. CDR3 coding DNA: TGTGCCAGCAGTTTTTTCGCAGGGGATGGATCTGGCTACACCTTC. It encodes CASSFFAGDGSGYTF.

This clone has a handful of counts. This sequence joins TRBV6-5 and TRBJ2-5; 9 positions agree with TRBD1. The CDR3 has 15 amino acids. Germline V gene data show CDR1 as MNHEY and CDR2 as SVGAGI. Trimming at V came to 5 bases and at J to 4 bases, leaving 8 bases not matched to a gene. DNA for the CDR3: TGTGCCAGCAGTCACCACACAGGGGGCGGAGAGACCCAGTACTTC. Its translation is CASSHHTGGGETQYF.

This clone was picked up a small number of times. This chain uses TRBV19 with TRBJ2-1; D uncertain. The V gene's germline CDR1 is LNHDA and CDR2 SQIVND (reference sequence). The CDR3 is made up of 16 amino acids. Between the trimmed V and J ends, which lost 4 bases and 4 bases, there was a span of 17 bases. CDR3: CASSTISMRLYNEQFF. DNA for the CDR3: TGTGCCAGTAGTACCATATCCATGCGACTTTACAATGAGCAGTTCTTC.

The rearrangement joins TRBV30 to TRBJ2-2; D gene unclear. V shed 0 bases and J shed 0 bases, with 17 bases lying between them. The germline V gene encodes CDR1 GTSNPN and CDR2 SVGIG (reference sequence). This CDR3 is 18 amino acids long. CDR3 region: CAWSVIEFLPSNTGELFF. CDR3 sequence (DNA): TGTGCCTGGAGTGTTATAGAGTTCTTGCCGTCGAACACCGGGGAGCTGTTTTTT.

Remarks on this clone: This specimen includes other DNA sequences encoding the same CDR3. The J gene is TRBJ2-5, the V gene TRBV2; 11 positions match TRBD2. Trimming cost V 4 bases and J 4 bases; bases outside gene matches: 2. Germline lookup yields CDR1 SNHLY and CDR2 FYNNEI. The CDR3 has 14 amino acids. CDR3 bases: TGTGCCAGCAGTGGGCTAGCGGGGGGAGAGACCCAGTACTTC. Translating it yields CASSGLAGGETQYF.

The J gene is TRBJ2-3, the V gene TRBV7-9, with D maybe TRBD2 (6 bases). Trimming took 2 bases from V and 6 from J, leaving 18 bases between them. CDR1 and CDR2 (germline): SEHNR, FQNEAQ (reference sequence). The CDR3 runs 16 residues. CDR3 protein: CASSLRRAGRPDTQYF. In DNA form, the CDR3 reads TGTGCCAGCAGCTTAAGAAGGGCGGGGCGCCCCGATACGCAGTATTTT.

This clone was observed a handful of times. The gene calls are TRBV5-4 and TRBJ2-1, with 9 bases identical to TRBD2. In germline, CDR1 is SGHNT, CDR2 YYREEE (reference sequence). V shed 0 bases and J 9 bases; nucleotides not matched to a gene: 10. The CDR3 is 16 residues long. CDR3 sequence reads: CASSLALAGGQAEQFF. CDR3 nucleotide sequence: TGTGCCAGCAGCTTGGCCCTTGCGGGAGGGCAAGCTGAGCAGTTCTTC.

This clone came up a few times. V usage is TRBV7-2 and J usage is TRBJ1-5; 9 bases are a match to TRBD1. CDR3 size: 14 residues. CDR1 and CDR2 from the germline V gene are SGHTA and FQGNSA. V was pared by 4 bases and J by 13 bases, with 11 bases of the junction left unmatched. The CDR3 DNA is TGTGCCAGCAGCTCTGGAACAGGGGGCCTCCCGCAGCATTTT. This translates into CASSSGTGGLPQHF.

This clone was detected only a few times. The chain joins TRBV7-2 to TRBJ2-3; 10 bases map to TRBD2. The CDR3 has 17 residues. Germline loops: CDR1 SGHTA, CDR2 FQGNSA. Losses at the gene ends were 1 base for V and 5 bases for J; bases not matched to a gene: 9. The CDR3 DNA is TGTGCCAGCAGCTTAGAGGTAGCGGGAGGCCCAGGAGATACGCAGTATTTT. Translated, it gives CASSLEVAGGPGDTQYF.

This clone has more than one count but fewer than ten. The genes are TRBV7-8 and TRBJ2-5, with 8 bases that match TRBD1. Trimming took 7 bases from V and 5 from J; bases not matched to a gene: 18. The CDR3 contains 17 residues. Per the germline V gene, CDR1 is SGHVS and CDR2 is FQNEAQ. The CDR3 bases are TGTGCCAGCATTTCTTCCGCGTTTCGACAGGGGAAGGAGACCCAGTACTTC. This gives the protein CASISSAFRQGKETQYF.

This clone was counted only a few times. The V call is TRBV9, the J call TRBJ2-5; no clear D gene. V was shortened by 4 bases and J by 5 bases, with 12 bases between the two germline ends. The CDR3 covers 13 residues. Germline CDR1 SGDLS, CDR2 YYNGEE. CDR3 amino acids: CASSPRPGETQYF. The CDR3 coding sequence is TGTGCCAGCAGCCCCCGTCCGGGTGAGACCCAGTACTTC.

This rearrangement joins TRBV11-2 to TRBJ2-5; tentatively, D is TRBD2 (5 bases). Germline CDR1 and CDR2: SGHAT and FQNNGV. This CDR3 has 14 amino acids. Trimming left V 7 bases short and J 5 bases short, with 17 bases between. The CDR3 region is CASTSGSAVETQYF. For the CDR3, the DNA is TGTGCCAGCACCTCTGGGAGCGCCGTGGAGACCCAGTACTTC.

This clone was seen only a few times. It may be a read error: a sequence one base away is much more abundant. The chain employs TRBV5-4 and TRBJ2-7; D unresolved. The CDR3 totals 11 residues. Germline CDR1 and CDR2: SGHNT and YYREEE (reference sequence). V was cut by 0 bases and J by 2 bases, with 0 bases left in between. CDR3 region: CASSLAYEQYF. Written as DNA, the CDR3 is TGTGCCAGCAGCTTGGCCTACGAGCAGTACTTC.

This clone was picked up a small number of times. The V call is TRBV6-5, the J call TRBJ1-2; D may be TRBD1 (6 bases). In germline, CDR1 is MNHEY, CDR2 SVGAGI. The V and J ends lost 8 bases and 7 bases respectively, with 17 bases between them. This CDR3 is 13 amino acids long. The CDR3 sequence is CASGSWGGGGYTF. As DNA, the CDR3 is TGTGCCAGCGGCTCCTGGGGAGGGGGTGGCTACACCTTC.

The chain carries TRBV7-9 and TRBJ2-7; TRBD2 aligns across 12 bases. This CDR3 comprises 15 residues. Germline V gene sequence: CDR1 SEHNR, CDR2 FQNEAQ (reference sequence). Trimming cost V 7 bases and J 4 bases; bases outside gene matches: 8. The CDR3 region is CASTDRTSGAYEQYF. The DNA for the CDR3 is TGTGCCAGCACCGACAGGACTAGCGGGGCATACGAGCAGTACTTC.

The chain carries TRBV25-1 and TRBJ2-3, with D hard to call. V was trimmed by 7 bases and J by 3 bases, leaving 8 bases between them. This CDR3 spans 12 amino acids. From germline, CDR1 is MGHDK and CDR2 SYGVNS. The CDR3 loop is CASKHGTDTQYF. CDR3 in DNA: TGTGCCAGCAAACACGGGACAGATACGCAGTATTTT.

This clone was seen only a few times. V is TRBV28 and J is TRBJ2-1; 8 bases are a match to TRBD1. Germline loops: CDR1 MDHEN, CDR2 SYDVKM. Losses at the gene ends were 5 bases for V and 4 bases for J; bases not matched to a gene: 4. The CDR3 totals 14 residues. For the CDR3, the DNA is TGTGCCAGCAGTCCAGGGGGCTTTTACAATGAGCAGTTCTTC. It yields the protein CASSPGGFYNEQFF.